This TCR beta chain was documented in a study of blood T cell repertoires in COVID-19. In the original analysis: The authors estimated nucleated cell counts from reference gene primer amplification. Repertoires were generated with immunoSEQ multiplex PCR, while TCRdb's copy carries only in-frame clones and drops some. The D gene and trimming were derived from the DNA, and the V and J assignments and clone size from that table. The repertoire holds around 120,000 clones, with 82% as singletons. Germline V lookup: CDR1 LGHNA, CDR2 YSLEER. CDR3 length: 15 amino acids. Trimming removed 4 bases from V and 5 bases from J; junction bases left unmatched: 5.

This TCR was recovered from a man between 65 and 80 years old with active or convalescent COVID-19. The chain uses TRBV4-3 and TRBJ1-4, with TRBD1 matching 9 bases. The sample consisted of peripheral blood. CDR3 coding DNA: TGCGCCAGCAGCCGGGAGGGACAGGGCAATGAAAAACTGTTTTTT. Its protein is CASSREGQGNEKLFF.